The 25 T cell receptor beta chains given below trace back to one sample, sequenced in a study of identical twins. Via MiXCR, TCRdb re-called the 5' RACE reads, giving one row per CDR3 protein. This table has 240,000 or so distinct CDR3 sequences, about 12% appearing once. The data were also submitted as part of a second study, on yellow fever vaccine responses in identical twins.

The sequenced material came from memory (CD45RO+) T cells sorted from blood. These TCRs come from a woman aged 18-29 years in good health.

CDR3 DNA: TGTGCCAGCAGAGACGCCGGGACAGGGACTGGTTACGAGCAGTACTTC. As protein: CASRDAGTGTGYEQYF. The chain is built from TRBV6-2 or TRBV6-3 and TRBJ2-7; 9 positions match TRBD1. The CDR3 consists of 16 residues. CDR1 and CDR2 (germline): MNHEY, SVGEGT. V was clipped by 6 bases and J by 4 bases; unmatched bases: 13.

CDR3 sequence: CSVRGLREQFF. The CDR3 nucleotides are TGCAGCGTTCGGGGGTTGCGTGAGCAGTTCTTC. This chain uses TRBV29-1 with TRBJ2-1; possibly TRBD2 for D (6 bases). There are 11 residues in the CDR3. Germline V gene data show CDR1 as SQVTM and CDR2 as ANQGSEA. Trimming pared 5 bases from V and 9 bases from J, leaving 11 bases between.

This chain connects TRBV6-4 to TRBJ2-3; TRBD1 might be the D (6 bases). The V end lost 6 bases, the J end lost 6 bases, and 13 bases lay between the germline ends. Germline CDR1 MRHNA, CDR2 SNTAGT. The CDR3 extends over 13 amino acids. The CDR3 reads CASSGTPHDTQYF. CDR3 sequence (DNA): TGTGCCAGCAGCGGGACACCCCATGATACGCAGTATTTT.

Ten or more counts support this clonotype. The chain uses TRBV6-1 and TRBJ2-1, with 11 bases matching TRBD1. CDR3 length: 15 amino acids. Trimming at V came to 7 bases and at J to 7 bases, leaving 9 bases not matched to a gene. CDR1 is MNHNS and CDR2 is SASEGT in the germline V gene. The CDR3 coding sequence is TGTGCCAGCACTCGGGACAGGGGGACTAAAAATGAGCAGTTCTTC. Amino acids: CASTRDRGTKNEQFF.

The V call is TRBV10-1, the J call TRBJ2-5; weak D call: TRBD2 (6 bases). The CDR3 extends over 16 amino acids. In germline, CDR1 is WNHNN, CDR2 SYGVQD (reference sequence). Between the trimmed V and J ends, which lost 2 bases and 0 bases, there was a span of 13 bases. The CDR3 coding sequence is TGCGCCAGCAGTGAGGACACCGGGAGCTACCAAGAGACCCAGTACTTC. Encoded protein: CASSEDTGSYQETQYF.

CDR3: CSAYTNSYEQYF. Here the CDR3 DNA reads TGCAGTGCTTATACTAACTCCTACGAGCAGTACTTC. V usage is TRBV20-1 and J usage is TRBJ2-7; no firm D call. Deletions cut 5 bases from V and 0 bases from J, with 8 bases between. CDR3 length equals 12 residues. Germline assignment: CDR1 DFQATT and CDR2 SNEGSKA (reference sequence).

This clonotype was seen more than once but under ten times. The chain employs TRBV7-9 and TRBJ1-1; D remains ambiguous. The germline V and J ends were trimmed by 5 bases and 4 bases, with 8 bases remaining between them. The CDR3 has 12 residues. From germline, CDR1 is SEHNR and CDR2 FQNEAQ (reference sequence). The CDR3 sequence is CASSPGFTEAFF. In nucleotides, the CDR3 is TGTGCCAGCAGCCCCGGGTTCACTGAAGCTTTCTTT.

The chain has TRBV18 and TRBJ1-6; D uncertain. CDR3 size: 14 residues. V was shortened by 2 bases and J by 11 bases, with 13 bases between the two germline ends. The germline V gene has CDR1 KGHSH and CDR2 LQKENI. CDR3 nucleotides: TGTGCCAGCTCACCAGGGAGCATGGGAACACCCCTCCACTTT. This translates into CASSPGSMGTPLHF.

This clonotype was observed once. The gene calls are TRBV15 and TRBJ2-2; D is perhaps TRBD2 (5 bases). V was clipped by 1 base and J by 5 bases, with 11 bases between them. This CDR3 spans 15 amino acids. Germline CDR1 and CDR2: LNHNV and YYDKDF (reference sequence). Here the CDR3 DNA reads TGTGCCACCAGCAGAGGGCTAGCCGGGACCGGGGAGCTGTTTTTT. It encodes CATSRGLAGTGELFF.

CDR3 in amino acids: CASSLTGTGSGSPLHF. The DNA for the CDR3 is TGCGCCAGCAGCCTGACCGGGACAGGTTCAGGATCACCCCTCCACTTT. This chain links TRBV5-1 with TRBJ1-6; TRBD1 matches at 8 bases. Trimming at V came to 4 bases and at J to 10 bases, leaving 13 bases not matched to a gene. The germline V gene encodes CDR1 SGHRS and CDR2 YFSETQ. The CDR3 loop spans 16 amino acids.

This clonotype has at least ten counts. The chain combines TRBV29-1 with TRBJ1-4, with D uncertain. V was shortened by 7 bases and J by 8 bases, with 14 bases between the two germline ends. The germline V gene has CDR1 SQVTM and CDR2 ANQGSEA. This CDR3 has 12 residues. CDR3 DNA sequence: TGCAGCGCCCACTCGGGAGAGGAAAAACTGTTTTTT. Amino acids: CSAHSGEEKLFF.

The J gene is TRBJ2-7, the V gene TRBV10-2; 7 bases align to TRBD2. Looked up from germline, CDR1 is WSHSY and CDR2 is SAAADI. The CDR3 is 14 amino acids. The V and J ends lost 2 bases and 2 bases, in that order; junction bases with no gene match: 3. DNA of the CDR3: TGCGCCAGCAGTGAGGTAGCGGGTACCTACGAGCAGTACTTC. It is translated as CASSEVAGTYEQYF.

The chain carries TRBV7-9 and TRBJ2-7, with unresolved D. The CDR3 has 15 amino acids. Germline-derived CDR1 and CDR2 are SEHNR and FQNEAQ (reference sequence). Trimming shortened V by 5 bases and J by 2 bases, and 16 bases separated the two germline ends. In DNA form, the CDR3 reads TGTGCCAGCAGCCCGATTCAAAACAAGGCCTACGAGCAGTACTTC. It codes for CASSPIQNKAYEQYF.

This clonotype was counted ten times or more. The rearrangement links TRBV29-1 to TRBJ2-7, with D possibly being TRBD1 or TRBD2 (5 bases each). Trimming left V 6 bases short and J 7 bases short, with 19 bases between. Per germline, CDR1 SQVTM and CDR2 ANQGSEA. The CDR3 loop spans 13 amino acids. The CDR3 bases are TGCAGCGTCGCCGGGACCTCAACGGGGGAGCAGTACTTC. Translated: CSVAGTSTGEQYF.

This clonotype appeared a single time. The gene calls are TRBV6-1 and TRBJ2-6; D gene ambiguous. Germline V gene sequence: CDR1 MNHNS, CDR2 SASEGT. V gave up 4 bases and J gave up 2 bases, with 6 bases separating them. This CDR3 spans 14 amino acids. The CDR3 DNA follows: TGTGCCAGCAGTGCGGCCCCTGGGGCCAACGTCCTGACTTTC. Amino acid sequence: CASSAAPGANVLTF.

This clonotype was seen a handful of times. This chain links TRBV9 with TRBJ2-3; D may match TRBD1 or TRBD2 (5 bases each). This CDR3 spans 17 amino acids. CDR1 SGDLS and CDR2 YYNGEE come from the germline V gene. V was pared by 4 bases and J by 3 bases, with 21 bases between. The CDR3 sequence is CASSPLKKGSGTDTQYF. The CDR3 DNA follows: TGTGCCAGCAGCCCTCTAAAGAAGGGGAGTGGTACAGATACGCAGTATTTT.

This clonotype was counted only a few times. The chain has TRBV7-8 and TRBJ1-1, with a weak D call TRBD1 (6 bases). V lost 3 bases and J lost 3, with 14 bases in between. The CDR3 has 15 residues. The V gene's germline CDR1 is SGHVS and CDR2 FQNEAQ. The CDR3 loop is CASSLNTGWYTEAFF. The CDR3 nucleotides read TGTGCCAGCAGCTTGAATACAGGGTGGTACACTGAAGCTTTCTTT.

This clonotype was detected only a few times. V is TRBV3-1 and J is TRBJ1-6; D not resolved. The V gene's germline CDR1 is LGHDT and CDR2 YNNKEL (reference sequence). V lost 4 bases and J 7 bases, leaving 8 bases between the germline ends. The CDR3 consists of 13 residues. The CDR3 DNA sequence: TGTGCCAGCAGCCCGTCGGACAATTCACCCCTCCACTTT. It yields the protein CASSPSDNSPLHF.

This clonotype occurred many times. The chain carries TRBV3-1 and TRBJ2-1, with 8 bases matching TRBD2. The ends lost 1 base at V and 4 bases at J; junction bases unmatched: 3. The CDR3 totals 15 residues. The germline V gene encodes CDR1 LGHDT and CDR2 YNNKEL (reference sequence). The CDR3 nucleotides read TGTGCCAGCAGCCAAGCTCGCGGGGGGTACAATGAGCAGTTCTTC. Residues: CASSQARGGYNEQFF.

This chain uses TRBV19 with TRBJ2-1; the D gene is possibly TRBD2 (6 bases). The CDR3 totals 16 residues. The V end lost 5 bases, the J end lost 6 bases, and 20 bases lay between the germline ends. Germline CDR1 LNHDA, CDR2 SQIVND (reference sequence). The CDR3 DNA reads TGTGCCAGTAGTCCCCAGTCGACGGGAGTACGCAATGAGCAGTTCTTC. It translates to CASSPQSTGVRNEQFF. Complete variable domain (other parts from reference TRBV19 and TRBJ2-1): DGGITQSPKYLFRKEGQNVTLSCEQNLNHDAMYWYRQDPGQGLRLIYYSQIVNDFQKGDIAEGYSVSREKKESFPLTVTSAQKNPTAFYLCASSPQSTGVRNEQFFGPGTRLTVL.

The CDR3: CASSTQGPTSYEQYF. The CDR3 nucleotides read TGTGCCAGCAGCACCCAGGGGCCGACTAGCTACGAGCAGTACTTC. The V call is TRBV7-9, the J call TRBJ2-7; TRBD1 or TRBD2 may be the D gene (6 bases each). The CDR3 contains 15 residues. From germline, CDR1 is SEHNR and CDR2 FQNEAQ (reference sequence). V shed 5 bases and J shed 3 bases, with 17 bases lying between them.

CDR3 DNA: TGCGCCAGCAACAACGGGGGAAGCACAGATACGCAGTATTTT. It yields the protein CASNNGGSTDTQYF. The V call is TRBV5-1, the J call TRBJ2-3, with D tentatively TRBD2 (6 bases). V lost 6 bases and J 0 bases, leaving 11 bases between the germline ends. Germline CDR1 SGHRS, CDR2 YFSETQ. The CDR3 totals 14 residues.

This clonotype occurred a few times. CDR3 loop: CSARLTGTGSPLHF. The DNA for the CDR3 is TGCAGTGCTAGATTGACAGGCACGGGATCACCCCTCCACTTT. The gene calls are TRBV20-1 and TRBJ1-6; D might be TRBD1 (6 bases). Germline assignment: CDR1 DFQATT and CDR2 SNEGSKA (reference sequence). The CDR3 spans 14 residues. V lost 2 bases to trimming and J lost 10 bases, with 15 bases between them.

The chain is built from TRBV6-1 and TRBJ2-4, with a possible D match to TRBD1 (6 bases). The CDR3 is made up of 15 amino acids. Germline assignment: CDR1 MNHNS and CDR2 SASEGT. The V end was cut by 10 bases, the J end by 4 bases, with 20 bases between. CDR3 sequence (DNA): TGTGCCACCCCCTTTTGGGGGCGCGGGAAAAACATTCAGTACTTC. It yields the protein CATPFWGRGKNIQYF.

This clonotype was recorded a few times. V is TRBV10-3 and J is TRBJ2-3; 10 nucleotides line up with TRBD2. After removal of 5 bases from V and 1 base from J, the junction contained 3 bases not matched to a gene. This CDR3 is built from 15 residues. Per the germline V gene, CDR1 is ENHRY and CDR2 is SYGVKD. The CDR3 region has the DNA TGTGCCATCAGTCTAGCGGGAGTGGGCACAGATACGCAGTATTTT. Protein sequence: CAISLAGVGTDTQYF.